This T cell receptor beta chain was documented in a study of blood T cell repertoires in COVID-19. In germline, CDR1 is LGHDT, CDR2 YNNKEL (reference sequence). Trimming at V came to 5 bases and at J to 7 bases, leaving 7 bases not matched to a gene. The CDR3 consists of 15 residues. Libraries were prepared by immunoSEQ multiplex PCR; TCRdb keeps only in-frame clonotypes and omits some of them. In the table there are about 130,000 clones, around 80% of which are singletons. The TCR was taken from a woman aged 45-65 years with acute or convalescent COVID-19. V is TRBV3-1 (or the pseudogene TRBV3-2) and J is TRBJ2-1, with 11 bases matching TRBD1. The specimen sequenced was peripheral blood. The CDR3 DNA sequence: TGTGCCAGCAGCAAGGGACAGGGGGGGGTTAATGAGCAGTTCTTC. This translates into CASSKGQGGVNEQFF.